Following are 9 T cell receptor beta chains from one sample sequenced in a study of long-term antiretroviral therapy in people with HIV. Run at survey level, the immunoSEQ assay was version v3.0. The data were produced by immunoSEQ multiplex PCR, yet TCRdb's version contains in-frame clones alone and is incomplete. The sample lists tens of thousands of clones; about 85% were seen once. The specimen was unsorted PBMCs, collected 1.6 years after starting antiretroviral therapy. These receptors were collected from a man aged 40-49 years with HIV.

The chain employs TRBV19 and TRBJ2-1; TRBD2 agrees at 10 bases. The CDR3 sequence is 15 residues long. After removal of 4 bases from V and 8 bases from J, the junction contained 8 bases not matched to a gene. Germline V gene lookup returns CDR1 LNHDA and CDR2 SQIVND (reference sequence). The CDR3 region has the DNA TGTGCCAGTAGTAGGGGTGCTAGCGGGAGTGATGAGCAGTTCTTC. This gives the protein CASSRGASGSDEQFF.

The V call is TRBV13, the J call TRBJ2-3; either TRBD1 or TRBD2 may fit D (5 bases each). The germline CDR1 and CDR2 sequences are PRHDT and FYEKMQ (reference sequence). The CDR3 extends over 15 amino acids. V dropped 2 bases and J dropped 1 base, with 10 bases sitting between them. CDR3 sequence (DNA): TGTGCCAGCAGCTTACACGGGGCTGGCACAGATACGCAGTATTTT. It specifies CASSLHGAGTDTQYF.

The table lists this clone with a count of one. This chain joins TRBV5-1 and TRBJ2-1; D uncertain. V lost 0 bases and J lost 10, with 11 bases in between. Germline values: CDR1 SGHRS, CDR2 YFSETQ. The CDR3 runs to 13 residues. The CDR3 spells CASSLASSEEQFF. CDR3 coding DNA: TGCGCCAGCAGCTTGGCGAGTTCCGAGGAGCAGTTCTTC.

The chain carries TRBV7-9 and TRBJ1-6; D not resolved. The germline CDR1 and CDR2 sequences are SEHNR and FQNEAQ (reference sequence). This CDR3 comprises 14 residues. Trimming stripped 1 base from V and 7 bases from J, with 8 bases between. The DNA of the CDR3 is TGTGCCAGCAGCTTAGAGCGCCAGAATTCACCCCTCCACTTT. This codes for CASSLERQNSPLHF.

The chain has TRBV2 and TRBJ1-2, with 12 bases identical to TRBD1. Losses at the gene ends were 8 bases for V and 1 base for J; bases not matched to a gene: 8. The germline CDR1 and CDR2 sequences are SNHLY and FYNNEI. The length of the CDR3 is 16 residues. The CDR3 DNA reads as TGTGCCAGCTCGTCGGGACAGGGGGCGGGTAACTATGGCTACACCTTC. Its translation is CASSSGQGAGNYGYTF.

The V call is TRBV4-1, the J call TRBJ1-6, with a possible D match to TRBD1 (6 bases). V was trimmed by 0 bases and J by 7 bases, leaving 13 bases between them. The CDR3 is 16 amino acids. Germline loops: CDR1 MGHRA, CDR2 YSYEKL. In DNA, the CDR3 is TGCGCCAGCAGCCAAGAAAAGGACAGCGAAAATTCACCCCTCCACTTT. It translates to CASSQEKDSENSPLHF.

The chain has TRBV28 and TRBJ1-2; 8 bases agree with TRBD1. With 3 bases clipped from V and 0 bases from J, the junction kept 9 bases outside the gene matches. Germline V lookup: CDR1 MDHEN, CDR2 SYDVKM. The CDR3 is 17 residues long. CDR3 sequence reads: CASSLNGQGPANYGYTF. For the CDR3, the DNA is TGTGCCAGCAGTTTGAATGGACAGGGTCCCGCTAACTATGGCTACACCTTC.

The chain combines TRBV6-6 with TRBJ1-5; no definite D call. This CDR3 has 15 residues. V lost 5 bases to trimming and J lost 2 bases, with 13 bases between them. The germline CDR1 and CDR2 sequences are MNHNY and SVGAGI (reference sequence). This CDR3 is CASSGLDEGNQPQHF. The CDR3 DNA follows: TGTGCCAGCAGTGGGTTGGACGAGGGCAATCAGCCCCAGCATTTT.

CDR3 DNA: TGTGCCAGCAGGAGATCCAATGAGCAGTTCTTC. Protein product: CASRRSNEQFF. J is TRBJ2-1 and V is TRBV2; the D is unclear. The germline CDR1 and CDR2 sequences are SNHLY and FYNNEI. The length of the CDR3 is 11 residues. V was cut by 6 bases and J by 6 bases, with 6 bases left in between.